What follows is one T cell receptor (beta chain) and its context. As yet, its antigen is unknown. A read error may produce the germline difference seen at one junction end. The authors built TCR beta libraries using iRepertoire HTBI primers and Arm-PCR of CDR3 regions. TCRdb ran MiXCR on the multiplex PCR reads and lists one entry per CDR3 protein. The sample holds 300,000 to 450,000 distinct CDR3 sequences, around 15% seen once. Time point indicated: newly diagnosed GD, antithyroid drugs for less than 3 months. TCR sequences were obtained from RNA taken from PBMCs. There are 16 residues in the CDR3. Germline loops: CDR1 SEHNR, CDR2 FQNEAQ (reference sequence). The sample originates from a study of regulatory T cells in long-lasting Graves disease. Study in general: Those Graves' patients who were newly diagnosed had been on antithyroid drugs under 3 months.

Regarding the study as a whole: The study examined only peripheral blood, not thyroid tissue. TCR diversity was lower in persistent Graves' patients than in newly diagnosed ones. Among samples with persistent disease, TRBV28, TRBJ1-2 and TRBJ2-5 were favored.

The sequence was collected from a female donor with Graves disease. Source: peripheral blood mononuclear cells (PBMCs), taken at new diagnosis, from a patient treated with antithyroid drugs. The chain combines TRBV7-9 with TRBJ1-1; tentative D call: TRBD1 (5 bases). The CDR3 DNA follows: TGTGCCAGCAGCCCGGAGGGGCCCCGTATGAACACTGAAGCTTCCTTT. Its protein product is CASSPEGPRMNTEASF.